The source of this T cell receptor beta chain is a study of human T cells and chemical hapten exposure (dated by TCRdb to the early 2020s). Describing the broader study: Libraries were combined into a pool for sequencing, and differences in TCR yield between samples came mainly from small differences in library volumes within the pool. The study tracked peripheral blood TCR repertoire changes in vivo during primary and secondary sensitization to the hapten diphenylcyclopropenone (DPC) in alopecia patients. For every blood RNA sample, sequencing covered both the TCR alpha and TCR beta chains.

Between the V and J ends, shortened by 0 bases and 0 bases respectively, the junction contains 6 bases. The CDR3 spans 14 residues, from the cysteine through the phenylalanine. CDR3 DNA is the only sequence kept; it has 42 bases, read in frame from the first base. For CDR1 and CDR2, the germline V gene lists SGHRS and YFSETQ. The label giving this sample's time point can be read as: healthy volunteer bleed at 2 weeks. Total RNA was extracted from unfractionated whole blood that had been collected in Tempus Blood RNA tubes. Roughly 5 healthy volunteers were used as TCR sequencing controls and were bled at day 0, 2 weeks and 6 weeks. Library generation was performed with RACE. Sequencing instrument: NextSeq 500. Library preparation attached unique molecular identifiers to individual cDNA molecules for quantitative, reproducible TCR counting. The authors processed their data as follows. A median of approximately 96,000 TCRs per sample was observed, with a range of 23,224 to 690,600. The Decombinator software suite was used to annotate V, J and CDR3 in the TCR reads. Every sample was subsampled to the same number of TCRs (28,000) for the PS versus PT1 abundance plots. TCRs were defined as expanded if absent before sensitization and observed at least eight times at the 2-week time point. The public reads were quality trimmed at Q25 with fastp and then assembled into clones with MiXCR by TCRdb, keeping productive beta chains. Rows are combined by CDR3 protein, so each entry shows the most common genes and DNA. V and J calls and clone size were set by TCRdb, not the authors. A total of some 120,000 distinct CDR3 sequences appear in this sample, more than 7.5% of them only once. The top ten hold roughly 2% of the sample.

A note on this clonotype: Its antigen target is currently unknown. Within one base of it there is no much larger clone, and no base qualities were kept.

The study at large found these results: The number of TCRs above 1 in 1000 frequency did not change with DPC sensitization; there was no evidence of global repertoire structure alterations. Repeated subsampling changed both the strength of the expansion versus patch-test correlation and the threshold at which the correlation became significant.

Specimen: whole blood. The chain couples TRBV5-1 to TRBJ1-2; no D segment can be confidently identified. This sequence originates from a male donor in good health. Some clones in this sample may be carry-over from other donors' samples. The CDR3 region: CASSLVSTNYGYTF. In nucleotide form, the sequence is TGCGCCAGCAGCTTGGTCTCCACTAACTATGGCTACACCTTC. With the rest looked up from the reference TRBV5-1 and TRBJ1-2 genes rather than sequenced, the full variable domain is KAGVTQTPRYLIKTRGQQVTLSCSPISGHRSVSWYQQTPGQGLQFLFEYFSETQRNKGNFPGRFSGRQFSNSRSEMNVSTLELGDSALYLCASSLVSTNYGYTFGSGTRLTVV.